The rows below give T cell receptor beta chains drawn from one sample of a study of radiation and T cells in renal cell carcinoma. Sequencing used immunoSEQ multiplex PCR; TCRdb keeps in-frame clones, though not all of them. The sample shows over 85,000 clones, 70% to 85% of them seen only once. Source: blood, taken from a patient whose treatment included radiotherapy and nephrectomy. Receptors originate from a man between 60 and 70 years old with renal cell carcinoma. Both conserved end residues are part of each CDR3. The D gene is left open where the match is weak. Clone size appears in some rows only: once, few, many, or a class for an expanded clone.

D gene,V gene,clone size,J gene,CDR3 protein,CDR3 DNA
NA,TRBV4-3,NA,TRBJ2-7,CASSQGTSLLGYEQYF,TGCGCCAGCAGCCAAGGGACTTCCCTACTAGGCTACGAGCAGTACTTC
NA,TRBV28,few,TRBJ2-7,CASSRRRSYEQYF,TGTGCCAGCAGTAGGCGGAGGAGCTACGAGCAGTACTTC
NA,TRBV9,NA,TRBJ2-1,CASSVGGSYNEQFF,TGTGCCAGCAGCGTAGGAGGCTCCTACAATGAGCAGTTCTTC
TRBD2,TRBV14,NA,TRBJ2-5,CASSVGLAGEETQYF,TGTGCCAGCAGCGTGGGACTAGCGGGAGAAGAGACCCAGTACTTC
NA,TRBV5-1,NA,TRBJ2-6,CASSLAGDSGANVLTF,TGCGCCAGCAGCTTGGCCGGCGACTCTGGGGCCAACGTCCTGACTTTC
TRBD1,TRBV28,NA,TRBJ2-7,CASSLFGQGPYEQYF,TGTGCCAGCAGTTTGTTCGGACAGGGGCCATACGAGCAGTACTTC
NA,TRBV19,NA,TRBJ2-2,CASGSIPNTGELFF,TGTGCCAGTGGCTCGATACCGAACACCGGGGAGCTGTTTTTT
NA,TRBV5-1,NA,TRBJ2-1,CASSLGGQNEQFF,TGCGCCAGCAGCTTGGGAGGACAGAATGAGCAGTTCTTC
NA,TRBV7-9,NA,TRBJ2-3,CASSLIYRGGTDTQYF,TGTGCCAGCTCCCTGATTTATCGGGGAGGCACAGATACGCAGTATTTT
NA,TRBV6-6,NA,TRBJ2-2,CASSHPGETGELFF,TGTGCCAGCAGCCATCCAGGGGAAACCGGGGAGCTGTTTTTT
NA,TRBV9,NA,TRBJ1-1,CASSVVYSTEAFF,TGTGCCAGCAGCGTAGTTTATAGCACTGAAGCTTTCTTT
NA,TRBV7-6,few,TRBJ1-3,CASSLTPGSSGNTIYF,TGTGCCAGCAGCTTAACCCCGGGGAGCTCTGGAAACACCATATATTTT
TRBD2,TRBV4-3,NA,TRBJ2-1,CASSQDSGSLLFNEQFF,TGCGCCAGCAGCCAAGATAGCGGGAGCCTCCTATTTAATGAGCAGTTCTTC
NA,TRBV19,NA,TRBJ2-5,CASPRRGREETQYF,TGTGCCAGTCCTCGCCGGGGCAGGGAAGAGACCCAGTACTTC
TRBD1,TRBV4-2,NA,TRBJ2-5,CASSREGQAFQETQYF,TGTGCCAGCAGCCGAGAGGGACAGGCATTCCAAGAGACCCAGTACTTC
TRBD1,TRBV4-1,NA,TRBJ2-2,CASSQPLDRDPGELFF,TGCGCCAGCAGCCAACCCCTCGACAGGGACCCCGGGGAGCTGTTTTTT
NA,TRBV5-1,NA,TRBJ2-3,CASSPLIGGPTDTQYF,TGCGCCAGCAGCCCTCTTATAGGAGGACCCACAGATACGCAGTATTTT
NA,TRBV13,NA,TRBJ2-5,CASSSRREQYF,TGTGCCAGCAGTTCCCGTCGTGAGCAGTACTTC
TRBD1,TRBV19,NA,TRBJ1-4,CASKRTGQNEKLFF,TGTGCCAGTAAAAGGACAGGACAGAATGAAAAACTGTTTTTT
NA,TRBV6-1,NA,TRBJ2-5,CASSGDIQETQYF,TGTGCCAGCAGTGGCGATATCCAAGAGACCCAGTACTTC
NA,TRBV14,NA,TRBJ2-3,CASSQVRGDTQYF,TGTGCCAGCAGCCAAGTTAGGGGAGATACGCAGTATTTT
TRBD2,TRBV4-1,NA,TRBJ2-5,CASSQVDWTSGQETQYF,TGCGCCAGCAGCCAGGTTGATTGGACTAGCGGACAAGAGACCCAGTACTTC
NA,TRBV30,few,TRBJ1-4,CAWSVRPNEKLFF,TGTGCCTGGAGTGTACGGCCTAATGAAAAACTGTTTTTT
TRBD1,TRBV19,NA,TRBJ2-7,CASQPRVGGQYEQYF,TGTGCCAGCCAACCTCGGGTAGGGGGCCAGTACGAGCAGTACTTC
NA,TRBV15,once,TRBJ2-1,CATSLPPGDPYEQFF,TGTGCCACCAGCCTCCCCCCGGGGGACCCCTATGAGCAGTTCTTC
TRBD2,TRBV7-3,NA,TRBJ2-2,CASSFAGANTGELFF,TGTGCCAGCAGCTTCGCGGGGGCGAACACCGGGGAGCTGTTTTTT
NA,TRBV5-6,NA,TRBJ2-1,CASSWDRRRQFF,TGTGCCAGCAGCTGGGACCGCCGGCGGCAGTTCTTC
NA,TRBV7-2,NA,TRBJ2-3,CASSWASPQNTDTQYF,TGTGCCAGCAGCTGGGCTAGTCCTCAAAACACAGATACGCAGTATTTT
NA,TRBV28,NA,TRBJ2-2,CASSPPGGVNTGELFF,TGTGCCAGCAGTCCCCCCGGTGGGGTTAACACCGGGGAGCTGTTTTTT
TRBD2,TRBV5-1,NA,TRBJ2-1,CASSLGREGRNEQFF,TGCGCCAGCAGCTTGGGGCGGGAGGGGAGGAATGAGCAGTTCTTC
NA,TRBV4-1,NA,TRBJ1-1,CASSGTGTRKEAFF,TGCGCCAGCAGCGGGACCGGGACAAGAAAAGAAGCTTTCTTT
TRBD2,TRBV5-1,NA,TRBJ2-1,CASSLGREILFF,TGCGCCAGCAGCTTGGGGCGGGAGATTCTGTTCTTC
TRBD2,TRBV18,NA,TRBJ2-7,CASSPGLAGLTYEQYF,TGTGCCAGCTCACCGGGACTAGCGGGACTCACCTACGAGCAGTACTTC
TRBD2,TRBV7-3,NA,TRBJ2-2,CASSASGRDAGELFF,TGTGCCAGCAGCGCTAGCGGGAGGGACGCCGGGGAGCTGTTTTTT
NA,TRBV7-2,NA,TRBJ2-7,CASSRDYKSSYEQYF,TGTGCCAGCAGCCGTGACTACAAGAGCTCCTACGAGCAGTACTTC
NA,TRBV2,NA,TRBJ2-7,CASSVHEQYF,TGTGCCAGCAGTGTCCACGAGCAGTACTTC
NA,TRBV11-2,NA,TRBJ2-7,CASSLDRGRTYEQYF,TGTGCCAGCAGCTTAGATAGGGGCCGCACCTACGAGCAGTACTTC
TRBD2,TRBV7-3,few,TRBJ2-3,CASSSGLAGGTQYF,TGTGCCAGCAGCTCGGGACTAGCGGGAGGTACGCAGTATTTT
TRBD1,TRBV7-2,NA,TRBJ2-6,CASSIDRVMGANVLTF,TGTGCCAGCAGCATCGACAGGGTTATGGGGGCCAACGTCCTGACTTTC
TRBD2,TRBV7-8,NA,TRBJ2-1,CASRPIAGAKYNEQFF,TGTGCCAGCAGACCTATAGCGGGGGCCAAATACAATGAGCAGTTCTTC
NA,TRBV6-1,NA,TRBJ1-5,CACEPTRNQPQHF,TGTGCCTGCGAACCTACACGCAATCAGCCCCAGCATTTT
TRBD2,TRBV4-2,NA,TRBJ2-3,CASSQVGASGDLSGTDTQYF,TGTGCCAGCAGCCAAGTGGGGGCTAGCGGGGACCTTAGCGGCACAGATACGCAGTATTTT
NA,TRBV7-2,NA,TRBJ2-3,CASSFQISSTDTQYF,TGTGCCAGCAGCTTTCAGATTTCTAGCACAGATACGCAGTATTTT
TRBD2,TRBV4-2,NA,TRBJ2-4,CASSQEVTSGTKNIQYF,TGTGCCAGCAGCCAAGAGGTAACTAGCGGGACCAAAAACATTCAGTACTTC
TRBD1,TRBV27,NA,TRBJ2-7,CASSFGTGFFYEQYF,TGTGCCAGCAGTTTTGGGACAGGGTTTTTCTACGAGCAGTACTTC
NA,TRBV2,NA,TRBJ1-5,CASSEAGAIYSNQPQHF,TGTGCCAGCAGTGAAGCGGGGGCCATTTATAGCAATCAGCCCCAGCATTTT
NA,TRBV6-1,once,TRBJ1-1,CASSEDPRVNTEAFF,TGTGCCAGCAGTGAGGACCCTAGGGTGAACACTGAAGCTTTCTTT
TRBD1,TRBV7-9,NA,TRBJ2-7,CASRNQGARDEQYF,TGTGCCAGCAGGAATCAGGGGGCGCGGGACGAGCAGTACTTC
NA,TRBV28,NA,TRBJ1-5,CASSLSWDSNQPQHF,TGTGCCAGCAGTTTATCCTGGGATAGCAATCAGCCCCAGCATTTT